This TCR beta chain was sequenced in a study of shared clonotypes between healthy human individuals. Looking at the study overall: Each donor's CD8 memory used one plate, CD8 naive two, each CD4 subset three.

Germline values: CDR1 SGHAT, CDR2 FQNNGV. CDR3 size: 19 residues. Trimming removed 0 bases from V and 0 bases from J, with 15 bases in between. Original processing methods: Filtering was not the same, since immunoSEQ gave junction-only sequences without quality scores. The data were produced by immunoSEQ multiplex PCR, yet TCRdb's version contains in-frame clones alone and is incomplete. V, J and clone size derive from that table, while D and trimming were established from the DNA sequence. The profile covers hundreds of thousands of clones, with roughly 95% appearing a single time and over 0.1% taken by the ten largest. CD8 cells classed as naive were CD45RO-negative and positively selected for CCR7, excluding terminally differentiated effector memory CD45RA+ cells.

The sequence derives from a woman aged 25-40 years in good health. This sequence joins TRBV11-2 and TRBJ2-6, with D possibly matching TRBD1 (6 bases). Material for sequencing was naive CD8+ T cells sorted from blood. CDR3 DNA sequence: TGTGCCAGCAGCTTAGATGAAGCAGGGGCCGCCTCTGGGGCCAACGTCCTGACTTTC. Translating it yields CASSLDEAGAASGANVLTF.